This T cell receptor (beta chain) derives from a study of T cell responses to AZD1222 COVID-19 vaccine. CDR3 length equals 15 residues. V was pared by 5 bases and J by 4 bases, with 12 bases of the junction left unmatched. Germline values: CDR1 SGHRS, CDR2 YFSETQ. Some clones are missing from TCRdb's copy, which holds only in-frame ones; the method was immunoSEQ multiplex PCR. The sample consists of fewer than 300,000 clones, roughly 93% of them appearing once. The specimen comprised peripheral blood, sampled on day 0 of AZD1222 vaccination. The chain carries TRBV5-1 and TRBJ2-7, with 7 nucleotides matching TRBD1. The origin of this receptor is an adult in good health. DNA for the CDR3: TGCGCCAGCAGGTTTGCCCCAGGACAGGCATACGAGCAGTACTTC. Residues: CASRFAPGQAYEQYF.